The entry that follows covers one T cell receptor beta chain sequence. What antigen it recognizes has not been identified. Base qualities are missing; no much larger clone stands one base away. The data derive from a study of T cells in tuberculosis listed by TCRdb under 2018. Some background on the complete study: In the study, CD1B tetramers and high-throughput TCR immunosequencing were combined to characterize T cells specific for the mycobacterial lipid antigen glucose monomycolate (GMM). IGRA-negative adolescents, IGRA-positive adolescents with latent tuberculosis and adults with active tuberculosis, ten per group, were compared in a South African clinical cohort.

What the study reported, not specific to this receptor: Clinical samples were selected based on the availability of cryopreserved specimens, with adults included as active tuberculosis cases and adolescents included as controls. Compared with IGRA-negative controls, TCR-alpha repertoires from active tuberculosis had smaller mean NN-distances to GMM-specific TCRs, which suggests clonal expansion of these TCRs. Using GEM motif frequencies, a classifier achieved 60% to 70% accuracy, whereas a classifier built on the diverse GMM-specific repertoire got to approximately 87% accuracy (AUROC around 0.89). The smaller NN-distances were partly driven by shorter CDR3-alpha lengths in active tuberculosis patients, and the difference for TCR-beta did not reach statistical significance.

The V end loses 0 bases and the J end loses 0 bases, and a stretch of 6 bases separates them. The CDR3 holds 15 amino acids from the cysteine to the phenylalanine. Only the CDR3 portion is preserved as DNA: 45 bases, with reading frame beginning at the first base. The germline V gene yields MGHRA for CDR1 and YSYEKL for CDR2. At study entry, adolescents were screened for latent tuberculosis infection using a tuberculin skin test and the QuantiFERON-TB GOLD In-Tube IGRA. Unsorted cryopreserved PBMC were immunosequenced, covering on average approximately 90,000 T cells per clinical donor. Eleven high schools in the Worcester region of the Western Cape, South Africa, served as enrollment sites for adolescents aged 12 to 18 years. Approximately ten M. tuberculosis-infected adolescents and roughly ten uninfected adolescents, matched for age and sex, were selected. PBMC from adolescents were isolated by density centrifugation from freshly drawn heparinized blood and were then cryopreserved.

TCR libraries were generated with the immunoSEQ multiplex PCR assay, using TCR-beta and/or TCR-alpha/delta assays for each sample. The amplified TCR libraries were sequenced using the Illumina high-throughput platform. Regarding the original processing steps: Clustering and dimensionality reduction relied on pairwise TCRdist distances among GMM-specific receptors from T cells that were either sorted ex vivo or expanded in vitro. Each clinical repertoire was assigned a mean NN-distance score, defined as the average TCRdist to the nearest 10% of tetramer-positive reference sequences. GEM TCR motif frequency was calculated as the fraction of unique TCRs that matched known GEM sequences by V/J usage and CDR3 length. Linear discriminant analysis with leave-one-out cross-validation, implemented in scikit-learn, was used to classify active tuberculosis. Here the immuneACCESS table is served through TCRdb, limited to in-frame sequences with V and J called. Missing clones are a known gap in these copies; in checked studies unresolved V genes cover under half, and the rest lacks a known reason. V, J and clone size are those of that table, while D and trimming were read from the DNA. The sample data list some 25,000 clones, and roughly 95% of these were observed just once. The ten largest clones add up to roughly 9.1% of the sample.

The clonotype originates from a donor aged 5-35 years with latent tuberculosis or without tuberculosis infection. Sequencing was done on a sample of PBMCs. The chain joins TRBV4-1 to TRBJ1-3; there is no confident call for the D gene. The sequence in DNA is TGCGCCAGCAGCCAAGACCGGAGCTCTGGAAACACCATATATTTT. It codes for CASSQDRSSGNTIYF.